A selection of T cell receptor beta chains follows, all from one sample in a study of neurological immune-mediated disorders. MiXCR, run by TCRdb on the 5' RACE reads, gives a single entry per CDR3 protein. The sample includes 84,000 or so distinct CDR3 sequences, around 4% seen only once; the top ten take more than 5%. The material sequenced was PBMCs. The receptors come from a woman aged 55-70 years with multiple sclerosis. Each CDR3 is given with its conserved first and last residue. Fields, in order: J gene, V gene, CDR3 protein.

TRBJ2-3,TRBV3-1,CASSQGAPGLITDTQYF
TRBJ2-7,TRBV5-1,CASSLGDVEGGQYF
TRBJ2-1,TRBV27,CASSQTSDSYNEQFF
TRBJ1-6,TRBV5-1,CASSLSGGDSVPLHF
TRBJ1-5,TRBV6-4,CASRRGGRENPNQPQHF
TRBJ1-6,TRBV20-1,CSAREGGRNNSPLHF
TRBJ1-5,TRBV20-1,CSASVSNQPQHF
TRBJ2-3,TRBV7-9,CASLSTVETVDTQYF
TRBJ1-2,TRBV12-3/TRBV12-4,CASSLSGARGYTF
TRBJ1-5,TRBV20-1,CSASSVQENQPQHF
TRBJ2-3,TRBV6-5,CASSYFGGSTDTQYF
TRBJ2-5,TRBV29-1,CSGRWRAREETQYF
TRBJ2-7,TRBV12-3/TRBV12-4,CASSLRRSSYEQYF
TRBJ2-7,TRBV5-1,CASSQGLAGGLPYEQYF
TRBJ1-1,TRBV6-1,CASSRGGGDTEAFF
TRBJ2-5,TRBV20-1,CSASKGQNWETQYF
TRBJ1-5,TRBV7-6,CASSFGDNQPQHF
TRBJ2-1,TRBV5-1,CASSLTATSGGAGEQFF
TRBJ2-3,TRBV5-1,CASVAQSSTDTQYF
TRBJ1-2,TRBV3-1,CASSQAASLYGYTF
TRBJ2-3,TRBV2,CASSETLGQYF
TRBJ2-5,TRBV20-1,CSARAVQETQYF
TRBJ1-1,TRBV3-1,CASSPPTGGSTEAFF